This section outlines one T cell receptor (beta chain) sequence together with its context. As originally analysed: From reference gene primer amplification, estimates of nucleated cell counts were derived. Libraries were prepared by immunoSEQ multiplex PCR; TCRdb keeps only in-frame clonotypes and omits some of them. V and J calls and clone size follow that table, whereas D and trimming were derived from the DNA. Of 100,000 to 150,000 clones in the sample, over 75% were seen once. This entry comes from a study of blood T cell repertoires in COVID-19. Study-wide background: The origin of the acute and convalescent COVID-19 samples was the United States, Italy and Spain. In each case, the material was cDNA or gDNA derived from T cells, B-cell-depleted T cells, or PBMCs.

CDR3 length: 15 residues. Germline V gene sequence: CDR1 SGDLS, CDR2 YYNGEE. The ends lost 3 bases at V and 7 bases at J; junction bases unmatched: 5. Sequences were obtained from peripheral blood. The TCR comes from a woman of 80 years or more with acute or convalescent COVID-19. V is TRBV9 and J is TRBJ1-6; 9 bases are a match to TRBD1. The CDR3 region is CASSAPQGANSPLHF. CDR3 in DNA: TGTGCCAGCAGCGCCCCACAGGGGGCAAATTCACCCCTCCACTTT.